These 23 T cell receptor beta chains were all obtained from the same sample, sequenced in a study of human T cells and chemical hapten exposure. Documented time point: pre-sensitization, week 0. This sample's treatment: therapeutic diphenylcyclopropenone sensitization with weekly scalp DPC. TCRdb called the RACE reads again in MiXCR, with one record for every CDR3 protein. The sample carries more than 300,000 distinct CDR3 sequences, about 5.1% recorded once. Sequenced material: whole blood, taken in connection with sensitization to the hapten diphenylcyclopropenone (DPC). The receptors were gathered from a woman aged 45-59 years with alopecia areata. Some clones in this sample may be carry-over from other donors' samples.

This clonotype was observed a few times. CDR3 region: CASSLRMLAGGYTGELFF. CDR3 nucleotide sequence: TGTGCCAGCAGTTTGCGGATGCTAGCGGGGGGGTACACCGGGGAGCTGTTTTTT. The rearrangement joins TRBV12-3 or TRBV12-4 to TRBJ2-2; TRBD2 matches at 12 bases. This CDR3 is built from 18 residues. J lost 3 bases, V lost 3 bases, and 8 bases had no gene match.

This clonotype was detected only a few times. The chain has TRBV28 and TRBJ1-6; perhaps TRBD1 as D (6 bases). There are 14 residues in the CDR3. Germline V lookup: CDR1 MDHEN, CDR2 SYDVKM. V was trimmed by 2 bases and J by 11 bases, leaving 13 bases between them. The CDR3 nucleotides are TGTGCCAGCAGTTTAGGGGGCAGTGCGACACCCCTCCACTTT. The encoded protein is CASSLGGSATPLHF. Based on the CDR3 plus reference TRBV28 and TRBJ1-6, the full variable domain is DVKVTQSSRYLVKRTGEKVFLECVQDMDHENMFWYRQDPGLGLRLIYFSYDVKMKEKGDIPEGYSVSREKKERFSLILESASTNQTSMYLCASSLGGSATPLHFGNGTRLTVT.

There are a few counts of this clonotype. The chain links TRBV18 to TRBJ2-1; 13 nucleotides match TRBD2. The CDR3 runs to 15 residues. The V gene's germline CDR1 is KGHSH and CDR2 LQKENI. With 3 bases clipped from V and 10 bases from J, the junction kept 6 bases outside the gene matches. The CDR3, as DNA: TGTGCCAGCTCACCGGGGACTAGCGGGAATGGGGAGCAGTTCTTC. The encoded protein is CASSPGTSGNGEQFF.

This clonotype was seen repeatedly, ten times or more. V gene TRBV13 combines with J gene TRBJ2-3; D might be TRBD1 or TRBD2, each matching 5 bases. Germline assignment: CDR1 PRHDT and CDR2 FYEKMQ (reference sequence). V dropped 4 bases and J dropped 7 bases, with 18 bases sitting between them. The CDR3 is 15 amino acids. The CDR3 loop reads CASSSRQLTRNTQYF. The CDR3 coding sequence is TGTGCCAGCAGCTCTCGACAGCTTACTAGAAATACGCAGTATTTT.

This clonotype came up a few times. CDR3 DNA sequence: TGTGCCAGCAGTTTAAGAAGGACTGCTTCCTACGAGCAGTACTTC. Amino acids: CASSLRRTASYEQYF. The V call is TRBV28, the J call TRBJ2-7; D is possibly TRBD2 (5 bases). The CDR3 is 15 amino acids. Germline values: CDR1 MDHEN, CDR2 SYDVKM. Trimming stripped 2 bases from V and 1 base from J, with 12 bases between.

This clonotype appeared many times. V and J are TRBV5-1 and TRBJ2-1; a possible D gene is TRBD1 (5 bases). Germline-derived CDR1 and CDR2 are SGHRS and YFSETQ. With 4 bases removed from V and 6 bases from J, the gap between germline ends came to 17 bases. This CDR3 spans 15 amino acids. The chain's CDR3 is CASSPIEGASNEQFF. The CDR3 DNA follows: TGCGCCAGCAGCCCCATTGAAGGGGCCTCCAATGAGCAGTTCTTC. The full variable domain, with the rest looked up from reference TRBV5-1 and TRBJ2-1, is KAGVTQTPRYLIKTRGQQVTLSCSPISGHRSVSWYQQTPGQGLQFLFEYFSETQRNKGNFPGRFSGRQFSNSRSEMNVSTLELGDSALYLCASSPIEGASNEQFFGPGTRLTVL.

The table lists this clonotype with many counts. The rearrangement joins TRBV5-1 to TRBJ2-7, with 10 bases that match TRBD2. CDR1 and CDR2 (germline): SGHRS, YFSETQ. The J segment lost 5 bases and the V segment lost 0 bases, leaving 8 bases of the junction unmatched. The CDR3 length is 16 residues. The CDR3 coding sequence is TGCGCCAGCAGCTTGGAAGGAGCGGGGGGGATGGACGAGCAGTACTTC. It is translated as CASSLEGAGGMDEQYF.

This clonotype has only a few counts. The CDR3 sequence is CASSQFGTSGPYEQYF. The CDR3 DNA reads as TGTGCCAGCAGCCAATTCGGCACTAGCGGTCCCTACGAGCAGTACTTC. The chain is built from TRBV4-2 and TRBJ2-7; 8 bases line up with TRBD2. J gave up 2 bases and V 2 bases, and 8 bases lay outside the gene matches. The V gene's germline CDR1 is LGHNA and CDR2 YNFKEQ. The CDR3 loop spans 16 amino acids.

This clonotype came up a few times. The chain recombines TRBV5-1 with TRBJ1-5, with unresolved D. The CDR3 sequence is 15 residues long. Trimming left V 0 bases short and J 5 bases short, with 12 bases between. Germline V CDR1 and CDR2: SGHRS, YFSETQ. Here the CDR3 reads CASSLEAGRYQPQHF. The CDR3 DNA sequence: TGCGCCAGCAGCTTGGAGGCAGGCAGATATCAGCCCCAGCATTTT.

This clonotype was seen ten or more times. The CDR3 bases are TGCAGTGCTAGCGGGGAGACCCAGTACTTC. Its protein is CSASGETQYF. The chain joins TRBV20-1 to TRBJ2-5; no firm D call. The CDR3 has 10 residues. V shed 3 bases and J shed 5 bases, with 4 bases lying between them. Per germline, CDR1 DFQATT and CDR2 SNEGSKA (reference sequence).

This clonotype has a count of ten or more. V gene TRBV20-1 combines with J gene TRBJ2-5; D is tentatively TRBD1 or TRBD2 (5 bases each). Germline-derived CDR1 and CDR2 are DFQATT and SNEGSKA (reference sequence). V lost 6 bases and J 4 bases, leaving 12 bases between the germline ends. The CDR3 is 12 amino acids. The CDR3 loop reads CSAGVGGETQYF. Written as DNA, the CDR3 is TGCAGTGCGGGGGTGGGCGGAGAGACCCAGTACTTC.

The chain links TRBV28 to TRBJ1-6, with D possibly being TRBD1 (5 bases). The CDR3 extends over 14 amino acids. Trimming took 4 bases from V and 7 from J, leaving 11 bases between them. Germline V gene data show CDR1 as MDHEN and CDR2 as SYDVKM. The CDR3 coding sequence is TGTGCCAGCAGTTCCAGGGAAGAGAATTCACCCCTCCACTTT. Its translation: CASSSREENSPLHF.

This clonotype came up many times. The CDR3, as DNA: TGCAGCTACAATAGGGGGGGCACAGATACGCAGTATTTT. Amino acids: CSYNRGGTDTQYF. The chain recombines TRBV29-1 with TRBJ2-3; D is possibly TRBD1 or TRBD2 (6 bases each). From germline, CDR1 is SQVTM and CDR2 ANQGSEA. Trimming stripped 8 bases from V and 1 base from J, with 13 bases between. The CDR3 runs 13 residues.

A few counts support this clonotype. The chain uses TRBV6-6 and TRBJ1-1; D gene ambiguous. This CDR3 has 12 amino acids. V lost 11 bases and J lost 4, with 14 bases in between. CDR1 and CDR2 from the germline V gene are MNHNY and SVGAGI (reference sequence). CDR3 DNA sequence: TGTGCCGCCCGGGCGATAGGCACTGAAGCTTTCTTT. This translates into CAARAIGTEAFF.

As regards this clonotype: Likely a read error: the CDR3 ends without its conserved phenylalanine or tryptophan. The rearrangement uses TRBV2 and TRBJ1-6, with unresolved D. The CDR3 covers 13 residues. CDR1 is SNHLY, CDR2 FYNNEI, per germline. V lost 8 bases and J lost 7, with 12 bases in between. In nucleotides, the CDR3 is TGTGCCAGCGGGGAGGCACTAAATTCACCCCTCCACTTA. This translates into CASGEALNSPLHL.

There are many counts of this clonotype. This sequence joins TRBV7-7 and TRBJ2-7, with D perhaps TRBD1 (5 bases). V lost 1 base and J 5 bases, leaving 9 bases between the germline ends. This CDR3 is built from 13 residues. Germline V CDR1 and CDR2: SSHAT, FNYEAQ (reference sequence). The CDR3 is CASSLGRADEQYF. The CDR3 DNA is TGTGCCAGCAGCTTAGGCAGGGCCGACGAGCAGTACTTC.

This clonotype appeared a few times. The V and J genes are TRBV11-2 and TRBJ2-5; the D call may be TRBD1 or TRBD2 (5 bases each). Germline values: CDR1 SGHAT, CDR2 FQNNGV. Trimming stripped 4 bases from V and 2 bases from J, with 11 bases between. CDR3 size: 14 residues. The CDR3 sequence: CASSSWDDQETQYF. The DNA for the CDR3 is TGTGCCAGCAGCTCCTGGGACGATCAAGAGACCCAGTACTTC.

This clonotype has more than one count but fewer than ten. The genes are TRBV2 and TRBJ2-1; 7 positions match TRBD1. The CDR3 loop spans 16 amino acids. The germline V gene encodes CDR1 SNHLY and CDR2 FYNNEI. The trim removed 5 bases at V and 7 bases at J, leaving 14 bases unmatched. CDR3: CASSTKPGQPTNEQFF. The CDR3 nucleotides are TGTGCCAGCAGTACGAAACCGGGACAGCCGACTAATGAGCAGTTCTTC.

This clonotype occurred a few times. The V and J genes are TRBV10-3 and TRBJ1-2, with D hard to call. V was shortened by 0 bases and J by 7 bases, with 18 bases between the two germline ends. The V gene's germline CDR1 is ENHRY and CDR2 SYGVKD. The CDR3 consists of 16 residues. This CDR3 is CAISESGDIIKSGYTF. The CDR3 DNA follows: TGTGCCATCAGTGAGTCAGGAGACATTATTAAGAGTGGCTACACCTTC.

Only a few counts were recorded for this clonotype. The chain combines TRBV27 with TRBJ1-1; D is perhaps TRBD1 (6 bases). The germline CDR1 and CDR2 sequences are MNHEY and SMNVEV (reference sequence). Between the trimmed V and J ends, which lost 2 bases and 7 bases, there was a span of 11 bases. The CDR3 loop spans 13 amino acids. CDR3 coding DNA: TGTGCCAGCAGTTTACAGGGAGGGGGTGAAGCTTTCTTT. Protein product: CASSLQGGGEAFF.

This rearrangement joins TRBV7-2 to TRBJ2-3; D is unclear. Germline CDR1 and CDR2: SGHTA and FQGNSA. V gave up 4 bases and J gave up 3 bases, with 8 bases separating them. There are 13 residues in the CDR3. The CDR3 region has the DNA TGTGCCAGCAGCTGGCTTACGACAGATACGCAGTATTTT. Translated, it gives CASSWLTTDTQYF.

The chain uses TRBV7-8 and TRBJ1-1, with TRBD1 identical over 8 bases. Germline V lookup: CDR1 SGHVS, CDR2 FQNEAQ. The length of the CDR3 is 15 residues. Trimming cost V 5 bases and J 4 bases; bases outside gene matches: 9. CDR3 sequence (DNA): TGTGCCAGCAGCAACGGACAGGGCTCTAGCACTGAAGCTTTCTTT. This sequence encodes CASSNGQGSSTEAFF.

The V and J genes are TRBV21-1 and TRBJ1-1; the table assigns TRBD1, which was not confirmed against the DNA. TRBV21-1 is given as a pseudogene. The CDR3 runs 13 residues. The CDR3: CASSYRMNTEAFF. The CDR3 DNA follows: TGTGCCAGCAGCTACAGGATGAACACTGAAGCTTTCTTT.